This T cell receptor (beta chain) was identified during a study of cytomegalovirus exposure and HLA in healthy donors. There are 17 residues in the CDR3. Trimming shortened V by 1 base and J by 0 bases, and 12 bases separated the two germline ends. Germline CDR1 is SGHTA and CDR2 is FQGTGA. Note on this clone: Its antigen is unidentified.

Researchers ran the PCR with 60 Vbeta and 13 Jbeta primers. Measured with immunoSEQ multiplex PCR; TCRdb has only the in-frame clones, and not every one. This table has 150,000 to 200,000 clones, 85% to 90% appearing once. Study-level points and caveats: TCR beta chains associated with HLA were, in a later analysis, more clonally expanded than equally common others. Earlier analysis looked at TCR beta V segments, and most were productive about 90% or about 30% of the time.

The sequence came from a woman between 18 and 30 years old in good health and CMV-seronegative. The rearrangement uses TRBV7-3 and TRBJ2-2; no clear D. Sequencing was performed on PBMCs. This chain's CDR3 is CASSLKGGLTNTGELFF. In DNA form, the CDR3 reads TGTGCCAGCAGCTTAAAAGGCGGTTTAACGAACACCGGGGAGCTGTTTTTT.